The entry that follows covers one T cell receptor beta chain sequence. This record belongs to a study of control samples from healthy donors and cancer patients. Clones were read by immunoSEQ multiplex PCR, and TCRdb kept only the in-frame ones, dropping some. This table has about 150,000 clones, over 90% appearing once. The sample taken for sequencing was blood. The source of this sequence is a man aged 45-60 years in good health.

The DNA for the CDR3 is TGCGCCAGCAGCGTAAGACAGGGCAGCTCCTACAATGAGCAGTTCTTC. Its protein is CASSVRQGSSYNEQFF. The chain joins TRBV5-1 to TRBJ2-1, with 7 bases identical to TRBD1. CDR1 is SGHRS, CDR2 YFSETQ, per germline. The CDR3 length is 16 residues. The V gene end was trimmed by 4 bases and the J gene end by 0 bases; junction bases not matched to a gene: 7.